Listed below are T cell receptor beta chains from one sample, sequenced in a study of blood T cell repertoires in COVID-19. Clones were sequenced by immunoSEQ multiplex PCR, and TCRdb holds only the in-frame ones, with some missing. The sample carries under 35,000 clones, around 73% recorded once. The sample comprised peripheral blood. Every receptor here comes from a man older than 75 with acute or convalescent COVID-19. The CDR3 runs from the conserved cysteine through the conserved F or W. D genes are given only for firm matches. Clone sizes are given selectively: once, few, many, or a class where the clone is expanded.

>-|TRBJ2-5|TRBV4-1|TRBD2
TGCGCCAGCAGCCGGGGTAGGGTAGCGGGAGAGACCCAGTACTTC
CASSRGRVAGETQYF
>-|TRBJ2-3|TRBV3-1/TRBV3-2|-
TGTGCCAGCAGCCAAGATCTAGGGGGGGCCTTCTCAGATACGCAGTATTTT
CASSQDLGGAFSDTQYF
>-|TRBJ2-2|TRBV5-4|-
TGTGCCAGCAGCTTGAGGCAGGGTGTCACCGGGGAGCTGTTTTTT
CASSLRQGVTGELFF
>many|TRBJ1-6|TRBV12-5|-
TGTGCTAGTGGCCACCGGGACATTCTAAGCCGGTATAATTCACCCCTCCACTTT
CASGHRDILSRYNSPLHF
>once|TRBJ1-5|TRBV4-2|-
TGTGCCAGCAGCCAACTGACAAGCAATAGCAATCAGCCCCAGCATTTT
CASSQLTSNSNQPQHF
>-|TRBJ1-5|TRBV7-2|-
TGTGCCAGCAGCTTTTATGTCTCCAATCAGCCCCAGCATTTT
CASSFYVSNQPQHF
>once|TRBJ2-7|TRBV19|TRBD1
TGTGCCAGTACTTTCCGGGACAGGGGCACCTACGAGCAGTACTTC
CASTFRDRGTYEQYF
>-|TRBJ1-2|TRBV5-6|TRBD1
TGTGCCAGCAGCCATTGGGGACAGGGGGCTCTAGTCTATGGCTACACCTTC
CASSHWGQGALVYGYTF
>-|TRBJ2-3|TRBV7-2|TRBD1
TGTGCCAGCAGCTCACCTAGGGACAGGGATCGCGGTACGCAGTATTTT
CASSSPRDRDRGTQYF
>-|TRBJ2-3|TRBV19|-
TGTGCCAGTAGTGATGGCTCCCGGCCGGGGGATACGCAGTATTTT
CASSDGSRPGDTQYF
>-|TRBJ1-2|TRBV7-2|-
TGTGCCAGCAGCTTAGCACAGGCCTATGGCTACACCTTC
CASSLAQAYGYTF
>-|TRBJ1-6|TRBV27|-
TGTGCCAGCAGTTATGAATGGGCTGATTCACCCCTCCACTTT
CASSYEWADSPLHF
>few|TRBJ1-2|TRBV3-1/TRBV3-2|TRBD1
TGTGCCAGCAACCCGGGACAGGGACTTTATGGCTACACCTTC
CASNPGQGLYGYTF
>large|TRBJ2-3|TRBV2|-
TGTGCCAGCAGCCCCAGGGTCACAGATACGCAGTATTTT
CASSPRVTDTQYF
>-|TRBJ2-7|TRBV30|TRBD1
TGTGCCTGGAGAGACAGGGGGAAGAACGAGCAGTACTTC
CAWRDRGKNEQYF
>few|TRBJ1-5|TRBV9|-
TGTGCCTCGAGTCCCAATAGCAATCAGCCCCAGCATTTT
CASSPNSNQPQHF
>-|TRBJ1-2|TRBV5-1|-
TGCGCCAGCAGCTTGGAGGGGTATGGCTACACCTTC
CASSLEGYGYTF
>-|TRBJ1-6|TRBV7-9|-
TGTGCCAGCAGCTCCCCCCGGGGCGGGGCGAACTGGGGGTCACCCCTCCACTTT
CASSSPRGGANWGSPLHF
>-|TRBJ1-4|TRBV7-2|-
TGTGCCAGCAGCGGGGGGGCAACTAATGAAAAACTGTTTTTT
CASSGGATNEKLFF
>-|TRBJ2-3|TRBV5-1|-
TGCGCCAGCAGCTTGGGTGGGGACTGGACTAGCACAGATACGCAGTATTTT
CASSLGGDWTSTDTQYF
>-|TRBJ2-5|TRBV7-2|TRBD2
TGTGCCAGCAGCACACGGGGGGGATCTCGGGAGACCCAGTACTTC
CASSTRGGSRETQYF
>-|TRBJ2-7|TRBV6-5|-
TGTGCCAGCGGAACAGGTGAGATAGTCTACGAGCAGTACTTC
CASGTGEIVYEQYF
>-|TRBJ2-5|TRBV9|TRBD2
TGTGCCAGCAGCTCGAGTGGCGGGAGGGAGACCCAGTACTTC
CASSSSGGRETQYF
>-|TRBJ2-7|TRBV6-5|-
TGTGCCAGCAGTTCCGGACTAAAGTACGAGCAGTACTTC
CASSSGLKYEQYF
>-|TRBJ1-5|TRBV11-2|-
TGTGCCAGCAGCTTTAGGGAGGGACAGCCCCAGCATTTT
CASSFREGQPQHF
>-|TRBJ2-7|TRBV27|-
TGTGCCAGCAGTTCAGGGCTGGGCGAGCAGTACTTC
CASSSGLGEQYF
>-|TRBJ2-3|TRBV25-1|TRBD2
TGTGCCAGCACCCGGACCGGTAGCGGGACAGATACGCAGTATTTT
CASTRTGSGTDTQYF
>-|TRBJ2-5|TRBV5-8|-
TGTGCCAGCAGCTTGGTAGGGGCCACCGAGACCCAGTACTTC
CASSLVGATETQYF
>-|TRBJ2-7|TRBV9|TRBD1
TGTGCCAGCAGCGTAGCTCCCACAGGGGGCACCTACGAGCAGTACTTC
CASSVAPTGGTYEQYF
>-|TRBJ2-7|TRBV10-2|TRBD2
TGCGCCAGCAGTGAGTCGACGAGGAGGGGACTAGAGGGCTTC
CASSESTRRGLEGF
>few|TRBJ2-1|TRBV12-3/TRBV12-4|-
TGTGCCAGCAGTTGGAGGGACGTAAGGGTCTTC
CASSWRDVRVF
>few|TRBJ2-1|TRBV7-9|-
TGTGCCAGCAGCTTAGCGCGGCTAGGGGGATTAAATGAGCAGTTCTTC
CASSLARLGGLNEQFF
>-|TRBJ2-3|TRBV9|-
TGTGCCAGCAGCGTAGCAACGGTAGATACGCAGTATTTT
CASSVATVDTQYF
>-|TRBJ1-1|TRBV7-2|-
TGTGCCAGCAGCTCCGAGGGCGGGTACACTGAAGCTTTCTTT
CASSSEGGYTEAFF
>-|TRBJ2-3|TRBV5-1|TRBD2
TGCGCCAGCAGCTTTTCCGCGGGGGGCCCCACAGATACGCAGTATTTT
CASSFSAGGPTDTQYF
>-|TRBJ1-6|TRBV25-1|-
TGTGCCAGCAGTGAAGAGAGTAATTCACCCCTCCACTTT
CASSEESNSPLHF
>-|TRBJ1-1|TRBV5-1|-
TGCGCCAGCAGCAATAGTGGGGCGGTGAACACTGAAGCTTTCTTT
CASSNSGAVNTEAFF
>-|TRBJ1-5|TRBV7-8|-
TGTGCCAGCAGCTCGGGGGGGATGAACGGAAATCAGCCCCAGCATTTT
CASSSGGMNGNQPQHF
>-|TRBJ2-3|TRBV11-2|-
TGTGCCAGCAGCACCCGACAAATAGATACGCAGTATTTT
CASSTRQIDTQYF
>-|TRBJ1-5|TRBV7-2|-
TGTGCCAGCAGCTTTTCATCCGGGGTCAATCAGCCCCAGCATTTT
CASSFSSGVNQPQHF
>-|TRBJ2-2|TRBV5-5|TRBD1
TGTGCCAGCAGCTCGACAGGGTCCTCCTCCACCGGGGAGCTGTTTTTT
CASSSTGSSSTGELFF
>-|TRBJ1-1|TRBV6-1|-
TGTGCCAGCAGTGACAGGGTTGGTGAAGCTTTCTTT
CASSDRVGEAFF